Listed here are 6 T cell receptor beta chains from one sample, sequenced in a study of T cell responses to AZD1222 COVID-19 vaccine. The repertoire was sequenced with immunoSEQ multiplex PCR; TCRdb's copy has only in-frame clones and lacks some. The top ten hold 2.8% of the sample, which has 120,000 or so clones, roughly 90% seen once. Sequences were derived from peripheral blood, sampled on day 0 of AZD1222 vaccination. The source of these receptors is an adult in good health.

V gene TRBV10-3 combines with J gene TRBJ1-5; no definite D call. Trimming took 10 bases from V and 2 from J, leaving 12 bases between them. Germline lookup yields CDR1 ENHRY and CDR2 SYGVKD. This CDR3 has 13 amino acids. CDR3 loop: CATGQAGNQPQHF. The CDR3 nucleotides are TGTGCCACCGGCCAAGCAGGCAATCAGCCCCAGCATTTT.

Only one count was recorded for this clone. The chain uses TRBV2 and TRBJ1-4, with D maybe TRBD1 (5 bases). Germline V CDR1 and CDR2: SNHLY, FYNNEI. The CDR3 covers 15 residues. V was pared by 7 bases and J by 0 bases, with 12 bases between. For the CDR3, the DNA is TGTGCCAGCAAGGGGCCAGCAGCAACTAATGAAAAACTGTTTTTT. The encoded protein is CASKGPAATNEKLFF.

J is TRBJ2-1 and V is TRBV21-1; no DNA check was done on the table's D call, TRBD2. TRBV21-1 is designated a pseudogene. The CDR3 contains 17 residues. The CDR3 loop reads CASSKAPTSGRVDEQFF. The CDR3 DNA follows: TGTGCCAGCAGCAAAGCCCCGACTAGCGGGAGGGTCGATGAGCAGTTCTTC.

This chain joins TRBV12-3 or TRBV12-4 and TRBJ2-7; D is ambiguous. This CDR3 has 11 amino acids. V was pared by 7 bases and J by 3 bases, with 7 bases between. DNA for the CDR3: TGTGCCAGCACTGCCAGCTACGAGCAGTACTTC. Amino acids: CASTASYEQYF.

V gene TRBV3-1 (or the pseudogene TRBV3-2) combines with J gene TRBJ2-2; 7 bases match TRBD2. Germline values: CDR1 LGHDT, CDR2 YNNKEL (reference sequence). The CDR3 contains 18 residues. With V trimmed by 2 bases and J by 8 bases, 17 bases remained unmatched. The CDR3 nucleotides read TGTGCCAGCAGCCAATATCTGCGGGAGCCTCGAAATCAAGGGGAGCTGTTTTTT. Its translation: CASSQYLREPRNQGELFF.

The gene calls are TRBV13 and TRBJ2-1; 9 positions agree with TRBD2. Germline trimming cut 5 bases from V and 7 bases from J; bases unmatched to any gene: 12. This CDR3 region has 16 residues. Germline values: CDR1 PRHDT, CDR2 FYEKMQ (reference sequence). CDR3 protein: CASSPLSSGTINEQFF. CDR3 in DNA: TGTGCCAGCAGCCCTCTCTCTAGCGGGACGATAAATGAGCAGTTCTTC.